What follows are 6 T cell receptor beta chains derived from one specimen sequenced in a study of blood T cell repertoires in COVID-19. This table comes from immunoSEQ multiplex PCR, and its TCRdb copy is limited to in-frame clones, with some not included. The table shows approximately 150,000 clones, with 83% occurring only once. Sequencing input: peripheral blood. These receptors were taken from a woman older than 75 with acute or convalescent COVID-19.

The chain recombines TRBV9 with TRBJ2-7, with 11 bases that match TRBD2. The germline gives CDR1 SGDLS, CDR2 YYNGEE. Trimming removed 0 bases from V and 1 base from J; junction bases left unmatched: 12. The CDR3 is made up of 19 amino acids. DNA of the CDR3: TGTGCCAGCAGCGTAGGTTCCTCCCCTATAGCGGGGGGGTCCTACGAGCAGTACTTC. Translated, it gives CASSVGSSPIAGGSYEQYF.

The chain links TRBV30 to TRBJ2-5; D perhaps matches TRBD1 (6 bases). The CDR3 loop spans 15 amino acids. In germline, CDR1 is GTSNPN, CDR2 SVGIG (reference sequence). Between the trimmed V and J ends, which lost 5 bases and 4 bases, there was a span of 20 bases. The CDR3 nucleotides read TGTGCCTGGGGCCCCGGGCAGGGGTTGGTAGAGACCCAGTACTTC. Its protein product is CAWGPGQGLVETQYF.

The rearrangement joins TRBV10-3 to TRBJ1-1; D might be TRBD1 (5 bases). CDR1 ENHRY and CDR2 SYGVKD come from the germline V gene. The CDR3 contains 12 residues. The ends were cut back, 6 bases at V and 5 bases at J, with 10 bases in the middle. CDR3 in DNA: TGTGCCATCAGGACAGTCTCTACTGAAGCTTTCTTT. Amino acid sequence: CAIRTVSTEAFF.

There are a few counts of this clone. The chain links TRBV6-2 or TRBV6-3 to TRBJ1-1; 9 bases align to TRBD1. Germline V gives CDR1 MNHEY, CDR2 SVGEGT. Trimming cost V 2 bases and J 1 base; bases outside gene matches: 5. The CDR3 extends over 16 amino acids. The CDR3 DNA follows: TGTGCCAGCAGTTACGTGACAGGGGGGTCGAACACTGAAGCTTTCTTT. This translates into CASSYVTGGSNTEAFF.

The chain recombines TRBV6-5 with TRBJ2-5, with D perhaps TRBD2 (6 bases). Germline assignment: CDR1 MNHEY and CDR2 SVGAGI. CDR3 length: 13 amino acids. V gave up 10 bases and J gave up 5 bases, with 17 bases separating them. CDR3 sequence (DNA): TGTGCCACGGGGAGGACGCCCGGGGAGACCCAGTACTTC. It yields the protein CATGRTPGETQYF.

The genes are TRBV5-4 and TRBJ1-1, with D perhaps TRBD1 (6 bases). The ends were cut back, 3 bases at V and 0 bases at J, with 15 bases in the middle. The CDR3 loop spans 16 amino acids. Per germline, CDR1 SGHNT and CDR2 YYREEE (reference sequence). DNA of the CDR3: TGTGCCAGCAGCTCCCGGGGGGCACCGATGAACACTGAAGCTTTCTTT. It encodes CASSSRGAPMNTEAFF. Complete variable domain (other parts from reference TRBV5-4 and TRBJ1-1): ETGVTQSPTHLIKTRGQQVTLRCSSQSGHNTVSWYQQALGQGPQFIFQYYREEENGRGNFPPRFSGLQFPNYSSELNVNALELDDSALYLCASSSRGAPMNTEAFFGQGTRLTVV.